This T cell receptor (beta chain) was sequenced in a study of blood T cell repertoires in COVID-19. Study-level information: Sources were T cells, B-cell-depleted T cells, or PBMCs; the material itself was cDNA or gDNA.

Here immunoSEQ multiplex PCR was the method, and the copy in TCRdb shows in-frame clones only, minus some. The data contain about 310,000 clones, about 87% of them singletons. In its sample, this clone was seen once. This CDR3 has 17 residues. V dropped 2 bases and J dropped 5 bases, with 20 bases sitting between them. Germline V gives CDR1 LGHNA, CDR2 YSLEER. Sequenced input: peripheral blood. The sequence was obtained from a woman between 50 and 59 years old who had recovered from COVID-19. The chain uses TRBV4-3 and TRBJ2-3; a possible D gene is TRBD1 (6 bases). CDR3 DNA sequence: TGCGCCAGCAGCCAACAAACGGGACACAGGGTGGGAGATACGCAGTATTTT. Its protein is CASSQQTGHRVGDTQYF.